Below are 9 T cell receptor beta chains sequenced from a single sample in a study of cytomegalovirus exposure and HLA in healthy donors. The assay was immunoSEQ multiplex PCR, and TCRdb's table has in-frame clones only and misses some. The repertoire holds 220,000 or so clones, with roughly 84% as singletons. Sequenced material: PBMCs. Receptors originate from a woman between 18 and 29 years old in good health and CMV-seropositive.

The V gene is TRBV7-2, the J gene TRBJ2-7; 14 nucleotides line up with TRBD2. The CDR3 is made up of 14 amino acids. Germline V CDR1 and CDR2: SGHTA, FQGNSA. V lost 5 bases and J lost 6; bases outside the gene matches: 3. CDR3 residues: CASSPGLAGAEQYF. The CDR3 nucleotides read TGTGCCAGCAGCCCGGGACTAGCGGGAGCCGAGCAGTACTTC. The variable domain in full, completed from reference TRBV7-2 and TRBJ2-7, reads GAGVSQSPSNKVTEKGKDVELRCDPISGHTALYWYRQSLGQGLEFLIYFQGNSAPDKSGLPSDRFSAERTGGSVSTLTIQRTQQEDSAVYLCASSPGLAGAEQYFGPGTRLTVT.

This chain joins TRBV2 and TRBJ1-5, with D perhaps matching TRBD1 (5 bases). Germline lookup yields CDR1 SNHLY and CDR2 FYNNEI. Trimming removed 6 bases at V and 2 bases at J, with 14 bases between. This CDR3 is 15 amino acids long. The CDR3 loop reads CASRRQLIRNQPQHF. In DNA form, the CDR3 reads TGTGCCAGCAGACGACAGTTAATCCGCAATCAGCCCCAGCATTTT. Full variable domain (missing parts from reference TRBV2 and TRBJ1-5): EPEVTQTPSHQVTQMGQEVILRCVPISNHLYFYWYRQILGQKVEFLVSFYNNEISEKSEIFDDQFSVERPDGSNFTLKIRSTKLEDSAMYFCASRRQLIRNQPQHFGDGTRLSIL.

In the case of this clone: Other DNA sequences in this specimen translate into the identical CDR3. The chain links TRBV28 to TRBJ2-3; 8 nucleotides align to TRBD2. CDR3 size: 15 residues. The V gene's germline CDR1 is MDHEN and CDR2 SYDVKM. After removal of 0 bases from V and 1 base from J, the junction contained 0 bases not matched to a gene. The CDR3 coding sequence is TGTGCCAGCAGTTTATGGACTAGCGGCACAGATACGCAGTATTTT. Translation gives CASSLWTSGTDTQYF.

Ten or more counts support this clone. This chain links TRBV28 with TRBJ1-1; 9 bases align to TRBD1. The germline V gene encodes CDR1 MDHEN and CDR2 SYDVKM. V gave up 4 bases and J gave up 4 bases; unmatched junction bases: 13. The CDR3 covers 17 residues. CDR3 residues: CASSSNSGTGKGTEAFF. CDR3 DNA sequence: TGTGCCAGCAGTTCCAACTCCGGGACAGGGAAGGGCACTGAAGCTTTCTTT.

This clone occurred a few times. The V call is TRBV6-1, the J call TRBJ2-7; 8 bases are shared with TRBD2. The CDR3 is made up of 15 amino acids. The V segment lost 2 bases and the J segment 0 bases; nucleotides outside the gene matches: 3. In germline, CDR1 is MNHNS, CDR2 SASEGT. CDR3 sequence reads: CASSEMAGGSYEQYF. Written as DNA, the CDR3 is TGTGCCAGCAGTGAAATGGCGGGGGGCTCCTACGAGCAGTACTTC.

This chain uses TRBV7-9 with TRBJ2-3; 9 nucleotides match TRBD2. With 1 base clipped from V and 8 bases from J, the junction kept 10 bases outside the gene matches. The CDR3 is 16 amino acids. Germline CDR1 is SEHNR and CDR2 is FQNEAQ (reference sequence). The CDR3 region is CASSLDGGRAAGTQYF. In DNA form, the CDR3 reads TGTGCCAGCAGCTTAGATGGCGGGAGGGCCGCGGGTACGCAGTATTTT. Full variable domain (rest looked up from reference TRBV7-9 and TRBJ2-3): DTGVSQNPRHKITKRGQNVTFRCDPISEHNRLYWYRQTLGQGPEFLTYFQNEAQLEKSRLLSDRFSAERPKGSFSTLEIQRTEQGDSAMYLCASSLDGGRAAGTQYFGPGTRLTVL.

CDR3 nucleotides: TGTGCCAGCAGTTTATATCGGGGTTTAACGTGGGAGCAGTACTTC. Its translation: CASSLYRGLTWEQYF. V is TRBV27 and J is TRBJ2-7; TRBD2 is a possible D gene (5 bases). CDR1 and CDR2 (germline): MNHEY, SMNVEV (reference sequence). The CDR3 totals 15 residues. Trimming cost V 1 base and J 7 bases, with 17 bases left between them.

The chain links TRBV29-1 to TRBJ1-2; TRBD1 is a possible D gene (5 bases). The V end lost 4 bases, the J end lost 1 base, and 10 bases lay between the germline ends. The CDR3 runs 13 residues. Germline lookup yields CDR1 SQVTM and CDR2 ANQGSEA. The CDR3 sequence is CSVAGLLNYGYTF. The CDR3 DNA reads TGCAGCGTTGCGGGACTCCTTAACTATGGCTACACCTTC.

The chain carries TRBV18 and TRBJ2-7, with a weak D call TRBD1 (5 bases). Germline assignment: CDR1 KGHSH and CDR2 LQKENI. This CDR3 has 15 amino acids. Trimming shortened V by 3 bases and J by 9 bases, and 21 bases separated the two germline ends. CDR3 protein: CASSPRARGQGVQYF. CDR3 nucleotide sequence: TGTGCCAGCTCACCCCGGGCAAGGGGTCAGGGCGTGCAGTACTTC.